The clone carrying this TCR beta chain was counted ten times or more. Its antigen is not identified. The record originates from a study of T cells in Graves' hyperthyroidism and ophthalmopathy. General study findings and limits: The model anticipated ophthalmopathy a median about six months pre-onset. Blood also held most thyroid clonotypes expanded beyond 0.001.

RNA transcripts provided the source from which TCR beta CDR3 regions were amplified. The primer set for the first-round RT-PCR of the TCR CDR3 was HTBI. TCRdb independently ran MiXCR on the multiplex PCR reads; one entry per CDR3 protein. The sample carries hundreds of thousands of distinct CDR3 sequences, around 13% recorded once. V dropped 0 bases and J dropped 2; count of bases not matched to a gene: 3. The V gene's germline CDR1 is SGHAT and CDR2 FQDESV (reference sequence). This CDR3 has 15 residues. Any patient presenting with uncontrolled infection, other autoimmune disease, pregnancy or lactation was left out. Clinical symptoms, serum thyroxine and TRAb, thyroid ultrasound and orbital computed tomography were used for the diagnoses.

Sequenced: blood. The V call is TRBV11-1, the J call TRBJ1-1; 7 bases are shared with TRBD1. The sequence derives from a woman aged 40 to 49 with Graves' hyperthyroidism. CDR3: CASSLAGTANTEAFF. The CDR3 DNA follows: TGTGCCAGCAGCTTAGCTGGGACAGCAAACACTGAAGCTTTCTTT.